The clone carrying this T cell receptor beta chain was detected a few times. Its specificity is not known. Preparation of the TCRbeta library was carried out with unique molecular identifiers. One entry per CDR3 protein, called by TCRdb with MiXCR from the PCR reads. The repertoire consists of 700,000 to 950,000 distinct CDR3 sequences, with 15% to 20% occurring once and the leading ten covering roughly 5%. The data derive from a study of T-cell reconstitution after alpha-beta-depleted transplantation in children. Overall study findings and caveats: Reports say that about two months after transplant, the alpha-beta T cells came out of several hundred graft clones that had expanded.

This clonotype was obtained from a male patient younger than 18 who had a stem cell transplant for acute lymphoblastic leukemia, so the T cells may come from the graft donor. Sequenced material: PBMCs, mostly from graft donor cells, taken 360 days after TCRalphabeta/CD19-depleted stem cell transplant.

The CDR3 bases are TGCAGTGCTGATTTTAGCGGGAGGGCCTTAGGTGAGCAGTTCTTC. Its translation: CSADFSGRALGEQFF. This sequence joins TRBV20-1 and TRBJ2-1, with 11 bases aligning to TRBD2. Per germline, CDR1 DFQATT and CDR2 SNEGSKA (reference sequence). This CDR3 comprises 15 residues. V was clipped by 5 bases and J by 9 bases; unmatched bases: 12.